Following are 14 T cell receptor beta chains from one sample sequenced in a study of regulatory T cells in long-lasting Graves disease. Building the TCR beta libraries relied on iRepertoire HTBI primers, and CDR3 regions underwent Arm-PCR. TCRdb called the multiplex PCR reads again in MiXCR, with one record for every CDR3 protein. Here the sample spans 350,000 to 450,000 distinct CDR3 sequences, 20% to 25% being singletons. The time point denotes: persistent/refractory GD, antithyroid drugs over 5 years with positive TRAb. PBMC RNA served as the TCR library source. This specimen was peripheral blood mononuclear cells (PBMCs), taken when the disease was refractory, from a patient treated with antithyroid drugs. Every receptor here comes from a woman between 35 and 50 years old with Graves disease.

In its sample, this clonotype was seen many times. This sequence joins TRBV7-8 and TRBJ2-7; 8 bases fit TRBD2. This CDR3 contains 16 residues. Germline V lookup: CDR1 SGHVS, CDR2 FQNEAQ. With 2 bases clipped from V and 3 bases from J, the junction kept 9 bases outside the gene matches. The CDR3 sequence is CASSLSSGGGLYEQYF. The CDR3 DNA is TGTGCCAGCAGCTTATCGAGCGGGGGCGGCCTCTACGAGCAGTACTTC.

The rearrangement links TRBV7-9 to TRBJ1-1; TRBD1 matches at 9 bases. V lost 5 bases and J lost 4; bases outside the gene matches: 14. This CDR3 has 17 amino acids. CDR1 and CDR2 from the germline V gene are SEHNR and FQNEAQ (reference sequence). CDR3 region: CASSGRDRVPIVTEAFF. As DNA, the CDR3 is TGTGCCAGCAGCGGACGGGACAGGGTTCCTATCGTCACTGAAGCTTTCTTT.

Of note for this clonotype: A far bigger clonotype differs at one base, so this is likely a read error. This sequence joins TRBV6-1 and TRBJ2-5, with 10 bases aligning to TRBD1. CDR1 and CDR2 from the germline V gene are MNHNS and SASEGT. The CDR3 spans 13 residues. V dropped 6 bases and J dropped 4; count of bases not matched to a gene: 2. CDR3 DNA: TGTGCCAGCAGGGGACAGGGGAGAGAGACCCAGTACTTC. It specifies CASRGQGRETQYF.

In this sample, this clonotype turned up many times. This chain's CDR3 is CASSLAGTGAYEQYF. The CDR3 coding sequence is TGTGCCAGCAGCTTAGCTGGGACAGGGGCCTACGAGCAGTACTTC. The chain recombines TRBV11-2 with TRBJ2-7; 10 bases align to TRBD1. The germline gives CDR1 SGHAT, CDR2 FQNNGV. V lost 1 base, J lost 2 bases, and 2 bases stayed unmatched. The CDR3 consists of 15 residues.

Details on this clonotype: A much more abundant neighbour one base away suggests this may be a read error. Lacking the conserved final phenylalanine or tryptophan, this CDR3 likely reflects a read error. The chain carries TRBV15 and TRBJ1-1; TRBD1 might be the D (6 bases). CDR3 length: 19 residues. Deletions cut 0 bases from V and 2 bases from J, with 22 bases between. The germline V gene encodes CDR1 LNHNV and CDR2 YYDKDF (reference sequence). CDR3 protein: CATSREGWGGTDRNTEAFS. In DNA, the CDR3 is TGTGCCACCAGCAGAGAGGGATGGGGGGGCACGGATCGCAACACTGAAGCTTTCTCT.

The CDR3 coding sequence is TGTGCCAGCAATCTCGACGGAAGGGACGGAAACACCATATATTTT. Protein sequence: CASNLDGRDGNTIYF. J is TRBJ1-3 and V is TRBV6-1; TRBD1 is a possible D gene (5 bases). Deletions cut 7 bases from V and 4 bases from J, with 17 bases between. The CDR3 contains 15 residues. Looked up from germline, CDR1 is MNHNS and CDR2 is SASEGT.

The chain couples TRBV10-2 to TRBJ2-7, with D possibly being TRBD2 (6 bases). The CDR3 consists of 13 residues. The germline gives CDR1 WSHSY, CDR2 SAAADI. The V end lost 5 bases, the J end lost 2 bases, and 10 bases lay between the germline ends. This CDR3 reads CASSSGYTYEQYF. CDR3 DNA sequence: TGCGCCAGCAGTAGCGGGTATACCTACGAGCAGTACTTC.

J is TRBJ2-3 and V is TRBV2, with TRBD2 as a possible D gene (5 bases). Trimming removed 3 bases from V and 3 bases from J, with 13 bases in between. The germline gives CDR1 SNHLY, CDR2 FYNNEI. This CDR3 region has 15 residues. The CDR3, as DNA: TGTGCCAGCAGTGATCGGGTGAGCGGAACAGATACGCAGTATTTT. Translating it yields CASSDRVSGTDTQYF.

CDR3 in DNA: TGCAGTGCTAACACCAAAAAGACCGATTTTAACTATGGCTACACCTTC. Protein: CSANTKKTDFNYGYTF. The chain couples TRBV20-1 to TRBJ1-2; D uncertain. This CDR3 has 16 amino acids. Germline V CDR1 and CDR2: DFQATT, SNEGSKA (reference sequence). Trimming stripped 4 bases from V and 1 base from J, with 19 bases between.

The V gene is TRBV20-1, the J gene TRBJ2-2; 11 positions agree with TRBD2. J lost 1 base, V lost 5 bases, and 6 bases had no gene match. This CDR3 spans 16 amino acids. Germline lookup yields CDR1 DFQATT and CDR2 SNEGSKA (reference sequence). In nucleotides, the CDR3 is TGCAGTGCTCACCGACTAGCGGGATTGAACACCGGGGAGCTGTTTTTT. Its protein is CSAHRLAGLNTGELFF.

The rearrangement joins TRBV30 to TRBJ2-2; D perhaps matches TRBD2 (6 bases). The CDR3 loop spans 15 amino acids. V shed 1 base and J shed 3 bases, with 12 bases lying between them. CDR1 and CDR2 (germline): GTSNPN, SVGIG (reference sequence). CDR3 protein: CAWSAGTLYTGELFF. CDR3 bases: TGTGCCTGGAGTGCCGGGACTTTATACACCGGGGAGCTGTTTTTT.

This clonotype was counted a single time. The chain joins TRBV5-6 to TRBJ2-1; 13 bases align to TRBD2. The V gene end was trimmed by 6 bases and the J gene end by 1 base; junction bases not matched to a gene: 10. Germline V gene data show CDR1 as SGHDT and CDR2 as YYEEEE. The CDR3 contains 18 residues. The CDR3: CASTFEGLAGFSYNEQFF. DNA of the CDR3: TGTGCCAGCACCTTCGAGGGACTAGCGGGATTTTCCTACAATGAGCAGTTCTTC. The entire variable domain, with the rest obtained from reference TRBV5-6 and TRBJ2-1, is as follows: DAGVTQSPTHLIKTRGQQVTLRCSPKSGHDTVSWYQQALGQGPQFIFQYYEEEERQRGNFPDRFSGHQFPNYSSELNVNALLLGDSALYLCASTFEGLAGFSYNEQFFGPGTRLTVL.

Comment on this clonotype: One end of the junction varies from germline; a read error may be responsible. The chain recombines TRBV12-3 or TRBV12-4 with TRBJ1-4, with D tentatively TRBD1 (5 bases). This CDR3 is 14 amino acids long. The CDR3 nucleotides read TGTGCCAGCACCAGGGACGGTAGGAATGGAAAACTGTTTTTT. Its translation: CASTRDGRNGKLFF.

This clonotype was observed many times. The rearrangement uses TRBV20-1 and TRBJ2-7; 8 nucleotides line up with TRBD1. The germline V gene encodes CDR1 DFQATT and CDR2 SNEGSKA (reference sequence). J gave up 1 base and V 6 bases, and 5 bases lay outside the gene matches. The CDR3 extends over 13 amino acids. CDR3 residues: CSACQGASYEQYF. The DNA of the CDR3 is TGCAGTGCGTGCCAGGGGGCGTCCTACGAGCAGTACTTC.